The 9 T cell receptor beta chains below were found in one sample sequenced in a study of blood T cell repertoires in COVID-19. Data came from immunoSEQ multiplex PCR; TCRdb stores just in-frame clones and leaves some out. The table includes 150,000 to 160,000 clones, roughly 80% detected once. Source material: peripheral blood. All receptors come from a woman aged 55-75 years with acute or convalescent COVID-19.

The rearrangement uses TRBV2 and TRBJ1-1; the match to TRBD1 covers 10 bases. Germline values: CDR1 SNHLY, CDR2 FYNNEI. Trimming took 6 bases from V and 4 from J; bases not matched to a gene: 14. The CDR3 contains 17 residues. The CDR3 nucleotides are TGTGCCAGCAGAAGAGGACAGGGGGGTTTTCGGGGCACTGAAGCTTTCTTT. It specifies CASRRGQGGFRGTEAFF.

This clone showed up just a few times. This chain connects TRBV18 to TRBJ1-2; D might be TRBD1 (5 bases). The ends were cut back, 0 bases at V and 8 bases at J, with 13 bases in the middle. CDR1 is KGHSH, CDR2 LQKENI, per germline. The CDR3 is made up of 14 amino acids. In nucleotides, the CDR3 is TGTGCCAGCTCACCACCGGCGGGGGGAGGCGGCTACACCTTC. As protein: CASSPPAGGGGYTF.

The DNA of the CDR3 is TGCGCCAGCAGCCAAAATTTGGGGGGGGAAGTTAACTATGGCTACACCTTC. Protein product: CASSQNLGGEVNYGYTF. The genes are TRBV4-1 and TRBJ1-2; TRBD1 might be the D (5 bases). The CDR3 runs to 17 residues. Trimming removed 2 bases from V and 1 base from J, with 17 bases in between. Germline V gene sequence: CDR1 MGHRA, CDR2 YSYEKL.

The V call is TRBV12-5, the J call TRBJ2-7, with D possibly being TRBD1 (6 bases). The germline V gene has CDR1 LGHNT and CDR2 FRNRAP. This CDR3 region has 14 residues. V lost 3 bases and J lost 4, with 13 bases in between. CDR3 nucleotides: TGTGCTAGTGGTTTATGGGGGCTGGAGTACGAGCAGTACTTC. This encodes CASGLWGLEYEQYF.

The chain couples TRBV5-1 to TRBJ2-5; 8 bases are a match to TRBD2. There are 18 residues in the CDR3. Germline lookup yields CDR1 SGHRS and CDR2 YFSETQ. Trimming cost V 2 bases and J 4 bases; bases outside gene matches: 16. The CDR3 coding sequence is TGCGCCAGCAGCTTAGGGGCAATATCGGGGGGGCTCCCAGAGACCCAGTACTTC. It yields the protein CASSLGAISGGLPETQYF.

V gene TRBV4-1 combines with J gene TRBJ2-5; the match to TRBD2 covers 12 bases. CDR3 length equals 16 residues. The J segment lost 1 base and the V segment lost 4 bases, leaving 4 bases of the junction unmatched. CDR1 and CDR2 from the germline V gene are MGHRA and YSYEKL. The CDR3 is CASSPTGLAGQETQYF. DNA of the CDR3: TGCGCCAGCAGCCCCACGGGACTAGCGGGCCAAGAGACCCAGTACTTC.

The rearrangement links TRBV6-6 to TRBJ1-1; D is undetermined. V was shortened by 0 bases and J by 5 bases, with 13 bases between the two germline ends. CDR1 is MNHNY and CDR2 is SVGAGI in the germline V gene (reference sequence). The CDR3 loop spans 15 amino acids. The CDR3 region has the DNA TGTGCCAGCAGTTACTCGAAGGTCTCGGGGACTGAAGCTTTCTTT. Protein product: CASSYSKVSGTEAFF.

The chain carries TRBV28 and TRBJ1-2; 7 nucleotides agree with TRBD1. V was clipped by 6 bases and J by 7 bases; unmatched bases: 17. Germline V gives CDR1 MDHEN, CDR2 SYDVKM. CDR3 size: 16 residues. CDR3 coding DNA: TGTGCCAGCAGGGGACAGAGGACGTTTCTTCGCGGTGGCTACACCTTC. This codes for CASRGQRTFLRGGYTF.

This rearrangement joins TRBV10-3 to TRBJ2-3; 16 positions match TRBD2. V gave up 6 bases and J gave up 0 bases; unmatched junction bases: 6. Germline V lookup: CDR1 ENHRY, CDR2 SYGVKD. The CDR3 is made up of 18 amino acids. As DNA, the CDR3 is TGTGCCATCAGACCGGGACTAGCGGGGGGGCCGAGCACAGATACGCAGTATTTT. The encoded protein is CAIRPGLAGGPSTDTQYF.